Below, 19 T cell receptor beta chains from the same sample are listed, as sequenced in a study of T cell clusters in autoimmune cytopenias. One tube held mixed TRB-A and TRB-B primer pools for touch-down PCR. TCRdb reprocessed the multiplex PCR reads and reports one entry per CDR3 protein, with no DNA. This sample contains around 6,100 distinct CDR3 sequences. TRB amplification used approximately 0.25 ug of peripheral blood genomic DNA. A further study also used this sample, focusing on T cell repertoires in aging, cancer and after chemotherapy.

Specimen: peripheral blood. The receptors here all came from a human donor in good health.

This chain joins TRBV12-3 or TRBV12-4 and TRBJ1-4; the D gene TCRdb calls, TRBD1, cannot be checked with no DNA. This CDR3 has 18 amino acids. The CDR3 spells CATCLGIQGAATNEKLFF.

The chain couples TRBV7-9 to TRBJ1-4; no DNA is available, so the TRBD1 call from TCRdb remains unchecked. The V gene's germline CDR1 is SEHNR and CDR2 FQNEAQ (reference sequence). The CDR3 has 14 residues. The CDR3 sequence: CASSLDRINEKLFF.

V usage is TRBV28 and J usage is TRBJ1-2. CDR1 is MDHEN and CDR2 is SYDVKM in the germline V gene. The CDR3 is made up of 11 amino acids. CDR3 protein: CASGPSYGYTF.

The chain recombines TRBV27 with TRBJ1-1; the D call of TRBD1 rests on TCRdb alone, since no DNA is present to check it. CDR3 length: 20 amino acids. The V gene's germline CDR1 is MNHEY and CDR2 SMNVEV (reference sequence). The CDR3: CASSLWGSGTGVIMNTEAFF.

Judged by frequency, this clonotype is medium-sized (0.01 to 0.1%). The chain joins TRBV12-3 or TRBV12-4 to TRBJ2-6; TCRdb lists TRBD1, though no DNA is available to test this call. The CDR3 spans 15 residues. CDR3 sequence reads: CASSLGGSGANVLTF.

This clonotype is labeled medium-sized based on frequency. The chain is built from TRBV18 and TRBJ1-3. The CDR3 extends over 16 amino acids. The germline CDR1 and CDR2 sequences are KGHSH and LQKENI. CDR3 loop: CASSPLGQGSGNTIYF.

This clonotype is called medium-sized based on its frequency. This chain links TRBV24-1 with TRBJ2-7; TCRdb outputs TRBD1, but without DNA this stays unchecked. Germline V lookup: CDR1 KGHDR, CDR2 SFDVKD. The CDR3 is made up of 13 amino acids. The CDR3: CATSPGASYEQYF.

This rearrangement joins TRBV20-1 to TRBJ1-4; checking the TCRdb D call of TRBD1 is not possible without DNA. The CDR3 covers 13 residues. The germline CDR1 and CDR2 sequences are DFQATT and SNEGSKA (reference sequence). CDR3 residues: CSAQQGRDEKLFF.

This clonotype registers medium-sized by frequency. The chain is built from TRBV6-5 and TRBJ1-6; TCRdb gives TRBD1 as the D gene, but with no DNA this cannot be confirmed. Germline assignment: CDR1 MNHEY and CDR2 SVGAGI. This CDR3 has 14 amino acids. The CDR3 reads CAISDRWYNSPLHF.

This sequence joins TRBV7-9 and TRBJ1-5. Per the germline V gene, CDR1 is SEHNR and CDR2 is FQNEAQ (reference sequence). The CDR3 is 14 amino acids. Here the CDR3 reads CASSLTGVGQPQHF.

According to its frequency, this clonotype is medium-sized. V and J are TRBV19 and TRBJ2-7; TCRdb's D call of TRBD1 is untestable without DNA. CDR1 and CDR2 from the germline V gene are LNHDA and SQIVND (reference sequence). This CDR3 region has 17 residues. CDR3 residues: CASSISLGRGNLYEQYF.

The chain links TRBV5-1 to TRBJ1-2; absent DNA, TCRdb's TRBD1 call cannot be checked. Germline CDR1 is SGHRS and CDR2 is YFSETQ. CDR3 size: 14 residues. The CDR3: CASSPGEVADGYTF.

Its frequency marks this clonotype as medium-sized. This chain links TRBV27 with TRBJ2-2. The CDR3 covers 15 residues. Germline V CDR1 and CDR2: MNHEY, SMNVEV (reference sequence). CDR3: CASSLSRPDTGELFF.

This clonotype is deemed medium-sized by its frequency. The chain uses TRBV19 and TRBJ1-5. CDR1 is LNHDA and CDR2 is SQIVND in the germline V gene (reference sequence). The CDR3 covers 13 residues. The CDR3 spells CASSIDLGQPQHF.

This clonotype registers medium-sized (0.01 to 0.1%) by frequency. The rearrangement uses TRBV18 and TRBJ2-3; TCRdb's D call of TRBD1 is untestable without DNA. From germline, CDR1 is KGHSH and CDR2 LQKENI. CDR3 length: 15 amino acids. The chain's CDR3 is CASSLVDRGTDTQYF.

In terms of frequency, this clonotype is medium-sized. The V and J genes are TRBV6-5 and TRBJ1-6; TCRdb calls TRBD1, which cannot be checked without DNA. Per the germline V gene, CDR1 is MNHEY and CDR2 is SVGAGI. This CDR3 has 14 residues. The chain's CDR3 is CASSSGQGNSPLHF.

The chain has TRBV10-3 and TRBJ2-7; TCRdb's D call, TRBD1, is unchecked because there is no DNA. Germline lookup yields CDR1 ENHRY and CDR2 SYGVKD. The CDR3 covers 15 residues. The CDR3 sequence: CAISESTGETYEQYF.

Considering frequency, this clonotype is medium-sized. The V gene is TRBV6-1, the J gene TRBJ1-5; TCRdb picks TRBD1, but there is no DNA to check that call. Germline values: CDR1 MNHNS, CDR2 SASEGT. This CDR3 has 14 amino acids. CDR3 region: CASSEVGGRQPQHF.

The chain carries TRBV5-6 and TRBJ1-2. This CDR3 is built from 16 residues. The germline V gene has CDR1 SGHDT and CDR2 YYEEEE. CDR3 amino acids: CASSFETGRSFYGYTF.